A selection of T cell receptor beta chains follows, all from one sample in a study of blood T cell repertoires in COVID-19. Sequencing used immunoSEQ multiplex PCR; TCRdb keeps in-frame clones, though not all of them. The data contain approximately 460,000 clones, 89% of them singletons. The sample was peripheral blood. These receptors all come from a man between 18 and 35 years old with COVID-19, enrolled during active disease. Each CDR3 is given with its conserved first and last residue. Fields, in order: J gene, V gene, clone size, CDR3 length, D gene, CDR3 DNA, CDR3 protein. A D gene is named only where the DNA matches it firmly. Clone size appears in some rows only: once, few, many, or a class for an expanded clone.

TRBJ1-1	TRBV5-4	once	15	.	TGTGCCAGCAGCTTACGGGACACCGGGGATACTGAAGCTTTCTTT	CASSLRDTGDTEAFF
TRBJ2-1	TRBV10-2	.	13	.	TGCGCCAGCAGTGAATGGACAGAGGGTGAGCAGTTCTTC	CASSEWTEGEQFF
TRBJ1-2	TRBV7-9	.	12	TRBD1	TGTGCCAGCGACGACAGGGGGTCTGGCTACACCTTC	CASDDRGSGYTF
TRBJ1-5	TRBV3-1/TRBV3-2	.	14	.	TGTGCCAGCAGCCAAGGGGGCCCTGCCCAGCCCCAGCATTTT	CASSQGGPAQPQHF
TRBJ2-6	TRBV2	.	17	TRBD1	TGTGCCAGCAGTGGGGGACAGGGAAGAGCTGGGGCCAACGTCCTGACTTTC	CASSGGQGRAGANVLTF
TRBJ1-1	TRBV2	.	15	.	TGTGCCAGCTCCGCGGGTCTGGAGGAGAACACTGAAGCTTTCTTT	CASSAGLEENTEAFF
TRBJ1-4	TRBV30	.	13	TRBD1	TGTGCCTGGAACAGGGGAGGTAGTGAAAAACTGTTTTTT	CAWNRGGSEKLFF
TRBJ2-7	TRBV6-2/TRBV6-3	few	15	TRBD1	TGTGCCAGCAGTTACTCCACCGGGACAGGGGTGGATCTGTACTTC	CASSYSTGTGVDLYF
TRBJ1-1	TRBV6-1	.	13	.	TGTGCCAGCAGTGAAGTCATGAACACTGAAGCTTTCTTT	CASSEVMNTEAFF
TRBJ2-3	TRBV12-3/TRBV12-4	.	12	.	TGTGCCAGCAGTTTAGCGCTAGGCACGCAGTATTTT	CASSLALGTQYF
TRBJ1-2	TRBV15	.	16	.	TGTGCCACCAGCAGAGATCGGAGTCGTTCTAACTATGGCTACACCTTC	CATSRDRSRSNYGYTF
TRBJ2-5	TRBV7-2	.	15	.	TGTGCCAGCAGCTTAACCGTTTTAGCGCAAGAGACCCAGTACTTC	CASSLTVLAQETQYF
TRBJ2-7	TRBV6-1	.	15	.	TGTGCCAGCAGTGCAGCCGGGACTTCCACCTACGAGCAGTACTTC	CASSAAGTSTYEQYF
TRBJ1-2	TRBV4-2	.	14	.	TGTGCCAGCAGCCGGAACAAGGACTTATATGGCTACACCTTC	CASSRNKDLYGYTF
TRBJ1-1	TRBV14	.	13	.	TGTGCCAGCAGCCGACAGGCGAACACTGAAGCTTTCTTT	CASSRQANTEAFF
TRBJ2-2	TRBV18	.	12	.	TGTGCCAGCTCACCACCCGGCGGGGAGCTGTTTTTT	CASSPPGGELFF